This is a list of T cell receptor beta chains from one sample in a study of CD8+ T cells in alopecia areata. Generated by immunoSEQ multiplex PCR, the TCRdb table keeps only in-frame clones and is missing some. The profile shows over 150,000 clones, more than 50% of them singletons. The sequenced material came from CD8+ T cells sorted from blood. Source of these receptors: a human donor in good health. CDR3s leave out the opening cysteine and the closing phenylalanine or tryptophan. D genes are given only for firm matches.

-	TRBV30	AWSWGGPPRPTDTQY
-	TRBV29-1	SVDLGTLNTGELF
-	TRBV13	ASSSSDIPRTTDTQY
-	TRBV2	ASSPSYEQY
TRBD1	TRBV7-9	ASSRDRSYEQY
-	TRBV19	ASHRGVNYGYT
TRBD1	TRBV7-8	ASSLVQGYNEQF
-	TRBV4-1	ASSQGPKGKLF
-	TRBV6-1	ATLLGHEQY
TRBD1	TRBV4-1	ASSDRDRGNQPQH
-	TRBV27	ASSRPAPCT
-	TRBV9	ASSGQLNEQF
TRBD2	TRBV7-9	ASSLLAGIDNEQF
-	TRBV27	ASRLILVSYEQY
TRBD1	TRBV2	ASGKGAGVSQPQH
-	TRBV4-1	ASSQEALALNYGYT
-	TRBV9	ASSPSEAGPQH
TRBD2	TRBV19	ASSNRAGKGTGELF
-	TRBV30	AWSRNTGELF
-	TRBV15	ATSGLGDTGELF
-	TRBV29-1	SVEGEAGANVLT
-	TRBV7-3	ASSLGSGELF
TRBD2	TRBV29-1	SVEAAWGSGGAAKLAETQY
-	TRBV7-9	ASSLPRGTEETQY
-	TRBV9	ASSAGFYNEQF
TRBD1	TRBV29-1	SVGTGLNTEAF
-	TRBV5-1	ASSMRGDQPQH
-	TRBV6-5	ASHGGPAGNTEAF
TRBD1	TRBV6-5	ASRGTGLAYGYT
TRBD2	TRBV7-2	ASSWSGGAADTQY
-	TRBV4-1	ASSQVFPGTGELF
-	TRBV30	AWSSGNTIY
TRBD1	TRBV4-1	ASSQPGQPYEQY
-	TRBV4-1	ASSQVPDEIDYIGNYGYT
-	TRBV6-6	ASKGGLAATDTQY
TRBD1	TRBV5-1	ASSFSGTGVEINYGYT
TRBD1	TRBV4-1	ASSQVGGQGKHTEAF
-	TRBV7-9	ASTPEGRYEQY
-	TRBV4-1	ASSQDRAVLNTEAF
-	TRBV7-9	ASSPPAADTQY
-	TRBV29-1	SVEEFRDQETQY
-	TRBV6-5	ASSYRGQGTEAF
-	TRBV11-2	ASSLVQGHEQF
-	TRBV7-9	ASSLGLGPSTDTQY
TRBD1	TRBV9	ASSPGQGAWDTEAF
TRBD1	TRBV5-1	ASSLKGAFTDTQY
TRBD1	TRBV27	ASRPGQGVSPLH
-	TRBV29-1	SVDGTDSIYGYT
TRBD2	TRBV4-1	ASSQVLGTTIYNEQF
-	TRBV29-1	SVGGGSRTQY
-	TRBV27	ASSLKVGSLHTEAF
TRBD2	TRBV2	ASNGGDKVETQY
-	TRBV4-1	ASSPSGVTEAF
-	TRBV30	AWSGGDGIHEQY